This T cell receptor beta chain was observed in a study of T cell repertoires in cytomegalovirus infection. Overall study context: It was the public TCR beta signatures that indicated both CMV infection and matching HLA type. Findings and caveats of the study: Summed frequency of public TCR beta families distinguished CMV carriers with the relevant HLA.

TCRdb reanalysed the reads using MiXCR and keeps one entry per CDR3 protein. The sample includes about 440,000 distinct CDR3 sequences, approximately 32% of them seen just once. This clonotype was observed at least ten times. Its antigen remains unidentified. The CDR3 has 13 residues. Germline V lookup: CDR1 SGHAT, CDR2 FQNNGV. Deletions cut 4 bases from V and 5 bases from J, with 11 bases between. The origin of this receptor is a human donor in good health (CMV status not recorded). Some clones in this sample may be carry-over from other donors' samples. The chain links TRBV11-2 to TRBJ2-5; weak D call: TRBD1 (6 bases). The sample comprised PBMCs. The CDR3 sequence: CASSSTGQETQYF. The DNA for the CDR3 is TGTGCCAGCAGCTCCACAGGGCAGGAGACCCAGTACTTC.